This entry describes one T cell receptor (beta chain). The sample belongs to a study of blood T cell repertoires in COVID-19. Study-level background: T cells, B-cell-depleted T cells, or PBMCs provided the cDNA or gDNA that served as material.

Seattle cases were enrolled at active infection and followed longitudinally. The CDR3 runs to 13 residues. Germline V gene lookup returns CDR1 LNHDA and CDR2 SQIVND (reference sequence). With 9 bases removed from V and 8 bases from J, the gap between germline ends came to 16 bases. In the study's own analysis: Amplification of reference gene primers provided the estimated nucleated cell counts. The protocol was immunoSEQ multiplex PCR, while the TCRdb copy is restricted to in-frame clones and leaves out a portion. The V and J calls and the clone size are those of that table, but D and trimming were determined from the DNA. The table includes over 250,000 clones, 80% to 90% detected once.

This chain links TRBV19 with TRBJ1-4; maybe TRBD1 (5 bases). The sequence was obtained from a woman aged 70-85 years with COVID-19, enrolled during active disease. Material for sequencing was peripheral blood. The CDR3 protein is CASASQGGEKLFF. Written as DNA, the CDR3 is TGTGCCAGCGCTTCCCAGGGTGGCGAAAAACTGTTTTTT.